The 20 T cell receptor beta chains reported below all come from one sample, sequenced in a study of blood T cell repertoires in COVID-19. Clones were read by immunoSEQ multiplex PCR, and TCRdb kept only the in-frame ones, dropping some. The sample includes some 130,000 clones, approximately 89% seen only once; the top ten take 9.5% to 12%. Sequencing was carried out using peripheral blood. The receptors here all came from a woman between 65 and 79 years old with COVID-19, enrolled during active disease.

This clone was picked up one time. This chain uses TRBV9 with TRBJ1-2, with 7 bases fitting TRBD1. The CDR3 is 20 amino acids. V was pared by 0 bases and J by 0 bases, with 17 bases of the junction left unmatched. The V gene's germline CDR1 is SGDLS and CDR2 YYNGEE. In DNA form, the CDR3 reads TGTGCCAGCAGCGTAGAGGGGGGCCCCGGGCAGGGGGGACCTAACTATGGCTACACCTTC. Amino acid sequence: CASSVEGGPGQGGPNYGYTF.

J is TRBJ2-7 and V is TRBV10-2; TRBD2 agrees at 7 bases. The CDR3 runs to 13 residues. Losses at the gene ends were 8 bases for V and 1 base for J; bases not matched to a gene: 5. Germline lookup yields CDR1 WSHSY and CDR2 SAAADI. The chain's CDR3 is CASLSSGSYEQYF. The CDR3 DNA is TGCGCCAGCCTTTCTAGCGGATCCTACGAGCAGTACTTC.

The chain recombines TRBV6-5 with TRBJ2-7; a possible D gene is TRBD2 (5 bases). This CDR3 region has 13 residues. Germline assignment: CDR1 MNHEY and CDR2 SVGAGI. V lost 8 bases and J 4 bases, leaving 15 bases between the germline ends. The CDR3 coding sequence is TGTGCCAGCCCCAGGTCCTCGGGGTACGAGCAGTACTTC. This sequence encodes CASPRSSGYEQYF.

The chain uses TRBV5-1 and TRBJ2-3; 12 positions match TRBD2. The J segment lost 5 bases and the V segment lost 2 bases, leaving 6 bases of the junction unmatched. Germline CDR1 and CDR2: SGHRS and YFSETQ. This CDR3 is 16 amino acids long. The CDR3: CASSLASGGAGDTQYF. CDR3 coding DNA: TGCGCCAGCAGCTTAGCTAGCGGGGGGGCTGGAGATACGCAGTATTTT.

The chain has TRBV10-1 and TRBJ2-6; 9 bases are a match to TRBD1. The length of the CDR3 is 17 residues. Trimming at V came to 7 bases and at J to 0 bases, leaving 7 bases not matched to a gene. Germline V lookup: CDR1 WNHNN, CDR2 SYGVQD (reference sequence). The CDR3 DNA is TGCGCCAGCAAGAGAGACAGGGGGACCTCTGGGGCCAACGTCCTGACTTTC. Its translation is CASKRDRGTSGANVLTF.

The V and J genes are TRBV19 and TRBJ1-1; TRBD1 might be the D (6 bases). The CDR3 is 14 residues long. Germline CDR1 is LNHDA and CDR2 is SQIVND (reference sequence). V was clipped by 7 bases and J by 1 base, with 13 bases between them. The CDR3 protein is CASNNRVRNTEAFF. The CDR3 coding sequence is TGTGCCAGTAACAACAGGGTCAGGAACACTGAAGCTTTCTTT.

The chain uses TRBV5-1 and TRBJ1-2; TRBD1 might be the D (6 bases). CDR1 SGHRS and CDR2 YFSETQ come from the germline V gene. The length of the CDR3 is 15 residues. Deletions cut 0 bases from V and 4 bases from J, with 13 bases between. CDR3 nucleotides: TGCGCCAGCAGCTTGGGAGCGGGAGGGGGCTATGGCTACACCTTC. Translation: CASSLGAGGGYGYTF.

This clone showed up just once. The chain employs TRBV5-5 and TRBJ1-6; 9 nucleotides align to TRBD1. This CDR3 has 15 residues. Germline assignment: CDR1 SGHKS and CDR2 YYEKEE (reference sequence). V was clipped by 6 bases and J by 5 bases; unmatched bases: 6. The CDR3 DNA follows: TGTGCCAGCACAAAGGACAGGGGACATAATTCACCCCTCCACTTT. Translating it yields CASTKDRGHNSPLHF.

About this clone itself: A junction boundary mismatches the germline segment, possibly from a read error. CDR3 DNA: TGTGCTAGCAGCCCCCCCTTTGGAAACACCATATATTTT. This codes for CASSPPFGNTIYF. V is TRBV7-7 and J is TRBJ1-3, with D hard to call. The CDR3 has 13 residues. Germline V CDR1 and CDR2: SSHAT, FNYEAQ (reference sequence).

The V call is TRBV2, the J call TRBJ1-1; D unresolved. V was pared by 3 bases and J by 0 bases, with 11 bases between. This CDR3 is built from 15 residues. Germline-derived CDR1 and CDR2 are SNHLY and FYNNEI. The CDR3 sequence is CASSDRKILNTEAFF. The CDR3 DNA reads TGTGCCAGCAGTGACAGGAAAATTTTGAACACTGAAGCTTTCTTT.

The chain couples TRBV18 to TRBJ1-3; D is possibly TRBD1 (6 bases). The V end was cut by 3 bases, the J end by 11 bases, with 20 bases between. The CDR3 totals 15 residues. From germline, CDR1 is KGHSH and CDR2 LQKENI. The CDR3 region is CASSPRGPAETAIYF. The CDR3 coding sequence is TGTGCCAGCTCACCCAGGGGACCCGCGGAGACGGCCATATATTTT.

The CDR3 sequence: CASSLGAGGTGNTIYF. The CDR3 region has the DNA TGCGCCAGCAGCTTGGGAGCGGGGGGTACTGGAAACACCATATATTTT. The chain employs TRBV5-1 and TRBJ1-3, with D perhaps TRBD1 (5 bases). The V gene's germline CDR1 is SGHRS and CDR2 YFSETQ. Trimming shortened V by 0 bases and J by 2 bases, and 12 bases separated the two germline ends. This CDR3 region has 16 residues.

The rearrangement links TRBV19 to TRBJ2-1, with TRBD2 identical over 10 bases. V shed 3 bases, J shed 7 bases, and the junction held 12 bases outside the gene matches. CDR1 and CDR2 (germline): LNHDA, SQIVND (reference sequence). This CDR3 comprises 17 residues. CDR3 protein: CASSIPSGLASGNEQFF. CDR3 DNA: TGTGCCAGTAGTATCCCCTCGGGACTAGCGTCAGGTAATGAGCAGTTCTTC.

V is TRBV4-1 and J is TRBJ1-2, with 10 positions matching TRBD1. This CDR3 comprises 15 residues. In germline, CDR1 is MGHRA, CDR2 YSYEKL. Losses at the gene ends were 3 bases for V and 4 bases for J; bases not matched to a gene: 5. The CDR3, as DNA: TGCGCCAGCAGCCAGAGGGACAGGGGTTTCTATGGCTACACCTTC. Translation gives CASSQRDRGFYGYTF.

The chain combines TRBV2 with TRBJ1-5; a possible D gene is TRBD1 (6 bases). Trimming cost V 6 bases and J 1 base, with 13 bases left between them. The CDR3 has 15 amino acids. CDR1 and CDR2 from the germline V gene are SNHLY and FYNNEI. CDR3 DNA sequence: TGTGCCAGCAGCCCACAGGGTCTAAGCAATCAGCCCCAGCATTTT. Its translation: CASSPQGLSNQPQHF.

V is TRBV12-5 and J is TRBJ2-3; no clear D gene. The CDR3 spans 14 residues. With 5 bases removed from V and 1 base from J, the gap between germline ends came to 10 bases. CDR1 and CDR2 (germline): LGHNT, FRNRAP. CDR3 nucleotides: TGTGCTAGTGGTCCTTCTGGAGGCACAGATACGCAGTATTTT. It specifies CASGPSGGTDTQYF.

CDR3 nucleotide sequence: TGTGCCAGCAGTGACAACAGGGGGAATACGCAGTATTTT. Amino acids: CASSDNRGNTQYF. The V call is TRBV6-4, the J call TRBJ2-3, with 8 bases fitting TRBD1. The CDR3 totals 13 residues. Trimming removed 2 bases from V and 7 bases from J; junction bases left unmatched: 2. Germline CDR1 reads MRHNA; CDR2 reads SNTAGT.

Of note for this clone: The sample has other DNA sequences that encode this CDR3 too. V and J are TRBV6-5 and TRBJ1-5, with 10 bases that match TRBD1. V shed 6 bases, J shed 6 bases, and the junction held 5 bases outside the gene matches. The CDR3 is 14 amino acids. Germline CDR1 and CDR2: MNHEY and SVGAGI. CDR3 sequence reads: CASSRQGAGQPQHF. DNA for the CDR3: TGTGCCAGCAGCAGACAGGGGGCTGGTCAGCCCCAGCATTTT.

The rearrangement joins TRBV5-4 to TRBJ1-1; 8 nucleotides align to TRBD1. The trim removed 0 bases at V and 2 bases at J, leaving 9 bases unmatched. The CDR3 totals 17 residues. Germline assignment: CDR1 SGHNT and CDR2 YYREEE (reference sequence). For the CDR3, the DNA is TGTGCCAGCAGCTTGGCGATCGGACAGGGTTACAACACTGAAGCTTTCTTT. Amino acids: CASSLAIGQGYNTEAFF. Combining the CDR3 with reference TRBV5-4 and TRBJ1-1 gives the whole variable domain ETGVTQSPTHLIKTRGQQVTLRCSSQSGHNTVSWYQQALGQGPQFIFQYYREEENGRGNFPPRFSGLQFPNYSSELNVNALELDDSALYLCASSLAIGQGYNTEAFFGQGTRLTVV.

V and J are TRBV3-1 (or the pseudogene TRBV3-2) and TRBJ1-4; tentatively, D is TRBD1 (5 bases). Germline assignment: CDR1 LGHDT and CDR2 YNNKEL (reference sequence). The ends were cut back, 2 bases at V and 5 bases at J, with 15 bases in the middle. The CDR3 spans 16 residues. The CDR3 region is CASSQMTSGLNEKLFF. CDR3 sequence (DNA): TGTGCCAGCAGCCAAATGACGTCAGGGTTGAATGAAAAACTGTTTTTT.